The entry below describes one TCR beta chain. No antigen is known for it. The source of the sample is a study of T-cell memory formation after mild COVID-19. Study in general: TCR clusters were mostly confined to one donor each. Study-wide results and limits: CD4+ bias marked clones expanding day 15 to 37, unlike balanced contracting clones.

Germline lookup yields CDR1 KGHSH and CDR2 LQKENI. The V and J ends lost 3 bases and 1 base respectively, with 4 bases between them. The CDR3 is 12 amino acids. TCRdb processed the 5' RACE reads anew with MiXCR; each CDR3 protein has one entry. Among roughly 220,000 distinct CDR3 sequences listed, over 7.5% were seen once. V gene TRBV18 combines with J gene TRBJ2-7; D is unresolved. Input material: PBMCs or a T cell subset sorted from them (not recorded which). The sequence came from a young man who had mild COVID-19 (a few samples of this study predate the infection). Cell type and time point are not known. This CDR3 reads CASSPGSYEQYF. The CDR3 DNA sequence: TGTGCCAGCTCACCGGGGTCCTACGAGCAGTACTTC. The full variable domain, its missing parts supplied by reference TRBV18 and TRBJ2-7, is NAGVMQNPRHLVRRRGQEARLRCSPMKGHSHVYWYRQLPEEGLKFMVYLQKENIIDESGMPKERFSAEFPKEGPSILRIQQVVRGDSAAYFCASSPGSYEQYFGPGTRLTVT.